This TCR beta chain is from a study of blood T cell repertoires in COVID-19. About the research overall: COVID-19 samples collected from the United States, Italy and Spain covered acute and convalescent phases. PBMCs, B-cell-depleted T cells, or T cells were the source of the cDNA or gDNA that made up the material.

In the original analysis: Researchers report that nucleated cell counts were estimated from reference gene primer amplification. The method was immunoSEQ multiplex PCR; TCRdb's version includes in-frame clones alone and lacks a portion of them. V and J calls and clone size are those listed in that table; D and trimming were worked out from the DNA. The table includes about 130,000 clones, over 70% detected once. The CDR3 covers 16 residues. The V and J ends lost 3 bases and 8 bases, in that order; junction bases with no gene match: 10. The germline V gene encodes CDR1 SGDLS and CDR2 YYNGEE. Sequencing input: peripheral blood. The J gene is TRBJ2-3, the V gene TRBV9, with TRBD2 matching over 12 bases. The TCR comes from a human donor in a cohort sampled during active COVID-19. CDR3 sequence reads: CASSARTSGMTATQYF. The CDR3 nucleotides are TGTGCCAGCAGCGCCCGGACTAGCGGGATGACTGCTACGCAGTATTTT. Filled out from reference TRBV9 and TRBJ2-3, the complete variable domain reads DSGVTQTPKHLITATGQRVTLRCSPRSGDLSVYWYQQSLDQGLQFLIQYYNGEERAKGNILERFSAQQFPDLHSELNLSSLELGDSALYFCASSARTSGMTATQYFGPGTRLTVL.